These 17 T cell receptor beta chains share one sample of origin, sequenced in a study of early T cells in non-severe SARS-CoV-2 infection (dated by TCRdb to the early 2020s). Library creation used 5' RACE. Instrument on record: NextSeq 500. TCRdb reran the public reads through fastp at Q25 and MiXCR, keeping productive beta chains. Each entry is one CDR3 protein sequence, shown with its most common DNA and genes. The sample data list 40,000 to 55,000 distinct CDR3 sequences, and around 6.1% of these were observed just once. Clones ranked in the top ten supply 20% of the sample. The specimen comprised whole blood, sampled at baseline. The receptors originated from an adult who was a healthcare worker with PCR-confirmed SARS-CoV-2 infection or an uninfected control (not recorded which).

J is TRBJ2-6 and V is TRBV18; weak D call: TRBD1 (5 bases). The germline CDR1 and CDR2 sequences are KGHSH and LQKENI. The CDR3 contains 15 residues. Trimming left V 3 bases short and J 4 bases short, with 10 bases between. CDR3 loop: CASSPLGAGANVLTF. DNA for the CDR3: TGTGCCAGCTCACCGTTAGGGGCCGGGGCCAACGTCCTGACTTTC.

This clonotype was detected many times. This sequence joins TRBV6-6 and TRBJ2-5; D call uncertain. This CDR3 region has 16 residues. V lost 4 bases and J 4 bases, leaving 19 bases between the germline ends. From germline, CDR1 is MNHNY and CDR2 SVGAGI (reference sequence). The CDR3: CASSSPPTAVVETQYF. In nucleotides, the CDR3 is TGTGCCAGCAGTTCACCCCCTACTGCAGTCGTAGAGACCCAGTACTTC.

There are a few counts of this clonotype. The V call is TRBV2, the J call TRBJ1-1, with no clear D. This CDR3 is 14 amino acids long. V dropped 5 bases and J dropped 3 bases, with 13 bases sitting between them. From germline, CDR1 is SNHLY and CDR2 FYNNEI. The CDR3 DNA sequence: TGTGCCAGCAGTCCATCGGGAGTGTACACTGAAGCTTTCTTT. Encoded protein: CASSPSGVYTEAFF.

Worth noting for this clonotype: With a much larger clone just one base away, this may be a read error. The chain is built from TRBV11-2 and TRBJ1-4; tentatively, D is TRBD1 (6 bases). The CDR3 length is 14 residues. Trimming left V 5 bases short and J 10 bases short, with 17 bases between. Germline assignment: CDR1 SGHAT and CDR2 FQNNGV. The CDR3 sequence: CASSTKVKGGKLFF. In nucleotides, the CDR3 is TGTGCCAGCAGCACCAAGGTAAAAGGGGGAAAACTGTTTTTT.

This clonotype was seen a few times. One end of the junction fails to match germline, which may point to a read error. The CDR3 DNA sequence: TGTGCCAGTAGTATTGGGGGACGCCTCACCGAGAACCAGTACTTC. Protein sequence: CASSIGGRLTENQYF. The chain recombines TRBV19 with TRBJ2-5; D possibly uses TRBD1 or TRBD2 (5 bases each). CDR1 is LNHDA, CDR2 SQIVND, per germline (reference sequence). The length of the CDR3 is 15 residues.

The V call is TRBV28, the J call TRBJ2-6, with 9 bases identical to TRBD1. Germline-derived CDR1 and CDR2 are MDHEN and SYDVKM. Trimming at V came to 7 bases and at J to 1 base, leaving 11 bases not matched to a gene. This CDR3 comprises 18 residues. CDR3 nucleotide sequence: TGTGCCAGCACCCTCGGACAGGGGACCCCGTCTGGGGCCAACGTCCTGACTTTC. Protein product: CASTLGQGTPSGANVLTF.

This clonotype was detected ten times or more. The chain couples TRBV27 to TRBJ2-5; D unresolved. The CDR3 runs to 13 residues. Germline CDR1 reads MNHEY; CDR2 reads SMNVEV (reference sequence). Trimming cost V 3 bases and J 5 bases, with 10 bases left between them. The chain's CDR3 is CASSFGLSETQYF. CDR3 in DNA: TGTGCCAGCAGTTTCGGTCTTTCTGAGACCCAGTACTTC.

In its sample, this clonotype ranks as medium-sized (0.01 to 0.1%). The chain joins TRBV4-1 to TRBJ2-6, with a weak D call TRBD1 (6 bases). From germline, CDR1 is MGHRA and CDR2 YSYEKL. V gave up 3 bases and J gave up 6 bases, with 9 bases separating them. The CDR3 consists of 14 residues. The CDR3 DNA reads as TGCGCCAGCAGCCATCGGGACAAGGCCAACGTCCTGACTTTC. This translates into CASSHRDKANVLTF.

This clonotype was detected a few times. The chain joins TRBV20-1 to TRBJ2-2; 7 positions match TRBD2. Germline V gives CDR1 DFQATT, CDR2 SNEGSKA (reference sequence). This CDR3 spans 15 amino acids. The V segment lost 0 bases and the J segment 3 bases; nucleotides outside the gene matches: 4. The CDR3 DNA reads TGCAGTGCTAGAGACTTAGCGGGCTACACCGGGGAGCTGTTTTTT. It translates to CSARDLAGYTGELFF.

This clonotype was counted only a few times. Relative to the germline gene, one junction end is altered; a read error may explain this. The chain carries TRBV18 and TRBJ1-1; perhaps TRBD1 as D (5 bases). Germline lookup yields CDR1 KGHSH and CDR2 LQKENI. The length of the CDR3 is 17 residues. This CDR3 is CASSPKSLQGMKTEAFF. CDR3 coding DNA: TGTGCCAGCTCACCGAAAAGCTTGCAGGGAATGAAGACTGAAGCTTTCTTT.

The chain couples TRBV13 to TRBJ2-1, with 14 bases lining up with TRBD2. This CDR3 is 18 amino acids long. Germline trimming cut 5 bases from V and 0 bases from J; bases unmatched to any gene: 6. Germline V CDR1 and CDR2: PRHDT, FYEKMQ (reference sequence). Here the CDR3 reads CASSTGTSGSVSYNEQFF. CDR3 sequence (DNA): TGTGCCAGCAGCACCGGGACTAGCGGGAGCGTCTCCTACAATGAGCAGTTCTTC. Supplemented by reference TRBV13 and TRBJ2-1, the full variable domain reads AAGVIQSPRHLIKEKRETATLKCYPIPRHDTVYWYQQGPGQDPQFLISFYEKMQSDKGSIPDRFSAQQFSDYHSELNMSSLELGDSALYFCASSTGTSGSVSYNEQFFGPGTRLTVL.

This clonotype showed up just a few times. The chain employs TRBV6-2 or TRBV6-3 and TRBJ2-1; D not certain. The V end was cut by 6 bases, the J end by 5 bases, with 17 bases between. Germline lookup yields CDR1 MNHEY and CDR2 SVGEGT. The CDR3 has 15 residues. CDR3 in DNA: TGTGCCAGCAGCCGGGCCACCGGTTCCCACAATGAGCAGTTCTTC. Translated: CASSRATGSHNEQFF.

The chain recombines TRBV7-2 with TRBJ2-1; D not certain. The V and J ends lost 4 bases and 10 bases respectively, with 14 bases between them. Germline loops: CDR1 SGHTA, CDR2 FQGNSA. There are 13 residues in the CDR3. CDR3 in DNA: TGTGCCAGCAGCTCGGGCCGAGGAGCAGAGCAGTTCTTC. Amino acid sequence: CASSSGRGAEQFF. The full variable domain, its missing parts supplied by reference TRBV7-2 and TRBJ2-1, is GAGVSQSPSNKVTEKGKDVELRCDPISGHTALYWYRQSLGQGLEFLIYFQGNSAPDKSGLPSDRFSAERTGGSVSTLTIQRTQQEDSAVYLCASSSGRGAEQFFGPGTRLTVL.

The sample holds many counts of this clonotype. The chain carries TRBV6-2 or TRBV6-3 and TRBJ2-1; 8 bases line up with TRBD1. Germline CDR1 reads MNHEY; CDR2 reads SVGEGT. The length of the CDR3 is 15 residues. V trimming: 6 bases; J trimming: 1 base; junction bases outside the gene matches: 5. CDR3 DNA sequence: TGTGCCAGCAGCCGGGGACAGGATTCCTACAATGAGCAGTTCTTC. As protein: CASSRGQDSYNEQFF.

This clonotype was detected ten times or more. The V call is TRBV7-2, the J call TRBJ2-5; the D is unclear. Per germline, CDR1 SGHTA and CDR2 FQGNSA. The ends were cut back, 0 bases at V and 0 bases at J, with 11 bases in the middle. This CDR3 spans 16 amino acids. The CDR3 reads CASSLATAGNQETQYF. For the CDR3, the DNA is TGTGCCAGCAGCTTAGCCACAGCCGGAAACCAAGAGACCCAGTACTTC.

The rearrangement uses TRBV2 and TRBJ2-2, with a possible D match to TRBD2 (6 bases). The germline gives CDR1 SNHLY, CDR2 FYNNEI. The V and J ends lost 10 bases and 0 bases respectively, with 6 bases between them. The length of the CDR3 is 12 residues. The CDR3 reads CAKRANTGELFF. The CDR3 bases are TGTGCCAAGCGGGCGAACACCGGGGAGCTGTTTTTT.

The CDR3 here is CATSDRRSYEQYF. DNA of the CDR3: TGTGCCACCAGTGACCGTCGCTCCTACGAGCAGTACTTC. The rearrangement links TRBV24-1 to TRBJ2-7; no reliable D call. The CDR3 spans 13 residues. Trimming took off 4 bases at V and 0 bases at J, with 6 bases between the two ends. Germline CDR1 is KGHDR and CDR2 is SFDVKD.